Listed below are T cell receptor beta chains from one sample, sequenced in a study of T-cell reconstitution after alpha-beta-depleted transplantation in children. TCRdb redid the calling of the PCR reads with MiXCR, one entry per CDR3 protein. The sample has about 640,000 distinct CDR3 sequences; roughly 13% are singletons. This specimen consisted of PBMCs, mostly from graft donor cells, obtained 360 days after TCRalphabeta/CD19-depleted stem cell transplant. Receptor source: a male patient under 18 who had a stem cell transplant for acute myeloid leukemia, so the T cells may come from the graft donor. Both conserved end residues are part of each CDR3. D genes are given only for firm matches. Where a row states a size, it is once, few, many or the class of an expanded clone; other rows omit it.

v_gene	abundance	d_gene	j_gene	CDR3aa	CDR3nt
TRBV19	.	.	TRBJ2-7	CASRQPGRYEQYF	TGTGCCAGTAGGCAACCAGGACGCTACGAGCAGTACTTC
TRBV18	.	.	TRBJ2-7	CASSPREGHEQYF	TGTGCCAGCTCACCACGCGAGGGGCACGAGCAGTACTTC
TRBV15	many	.	TRBJ2-4	CATSSGQGNIQYF	TGTGCCACCAGCAGTGGTCAGGGAAACATTCAGTACTTC
TRBV29-1	many	.	TRBJ2-3	CSVEGGTDTQYF	TGCAGCGTTGAAGGGGGGACAGATACGCAGTATTTT
TRBV6-5	many	.	TRBJ2-5	CASSYSNTIKSFQYF	TGTGCCAGCAGTTACTCGAATACTATCAAGAGTTTCCAGTACTTC
TRBV25-1	many	.	TRBJ2-1	CASSEFRDEQFF	TGTGCCAGCAGTGAATTTAGGGACGAGCAGTTCTTC
TRBV27	few	TRBD2	TRBJ2-1	CASSLVPGGFYNEQFF	TGTGCCAGCAGTTTAGTTCCGGGAGGGTTCTACAATGAGCAGTTCTTC
TRBV20-1	.	.	TRBJ2-3	CSARVASGTQYF	TGCAGTGCTAGAGTAGCCTCCGGGACGCAGTATTTT
TRBV20-1	few	.	TRBJ2-5	CSVWSALQETQYF	TGCAGTGTTTGGAGCGCGTTACAAGAGACCCAGTACTTC
TRBV7-9	.	.	TRBJ2-1	CASRSSRRGRYNEQFF	TGTGCCAGCAGGTCTAGCCGGCGGGGCCGCTACAATGAGCAGTTCTTC
TRBV19	few	.	TRBJ1-1	CASSILGQGNTEAFF	TGTGCCAGTAGTATCTTGGGGCAAGGGAACACTGAAGCTTTCTTT
TRBV12-3/TRBV12-4	once	.	TRBJ2-5	CASSRADISRKETQYF	TGTGCCAGCAGCCGCGCCGACATTAGTAGGAAGGAGACCCAGTACTTC
TRBV28	.	.	TRBJ2-1	CASSLFGPSSSYNEQFF	TGTGCCAGCAGCCTATTCGGGCCTAGCAGTTCCTACAATGAGCAGTTCTTC
TRBV12-3/TRBV12-4	many	.	TRBJ2-1	CASSFFNEQFF	TGTGCCAGCAGTTTTTTCAATGAGCAGTTCTTC
TRBV9	.	TRBD2	TRBJ2-1	CASSERAGGSYNEQFF	TGTGCCAGCAGCGAGAGAGCGGGAGGGTCCTACAATGAGCAGTTCTTC
TRBV5-4	.	.	TRBJ2-5	CASSPVKVSLQETQYF	TGTGCCAGCAGCCCGGTAAAGGTCAGCCTACAAGAGACCCAGTACTTC
TRBV20-1	.	TRBD2	TRBJ2-6	CSARGGSGRPIDSGANVLTF	TGCAGTGCTAGAGGGGGTAGCGGGAGGCCTATTGACTCTGGGGCCAACGTCCTGACTTTC
TRBV28	many	TRBD2	TRBJ2-7	CASSIISGVSYEQYF	TGTGCCAGCAGTATTATTAGCGGGGTCTCCTACGAGCAGTACTTC